This TCR beta chain was sequenced for a study of blood T cell repertoires in COVID-19. Study summary: The cDNA or gDNA used as material had been derived from T cells, B-cell-depleted T cells, or PBMCs.

Study processing details: Amplified reference gene primers provided the basis for estimating nucleated cell counts. Using immunoSEQ multiplex PCR, the repertoire was profiled, and TCRdb retains in-frame clones only, with some absent. The V and J calls and the clone size are those of that table, but D and trimming were determined from the DNA. This table has approximately 270,000 clones, under 90% appearing once. The CDR3 totals 14 residues. Trimming took 5 bases from V and 4 from J, leaving 14 bases between them. CDR1 MNHEY and CDR2 SVGAGI come from the germline V gene. This chain joins TRBV6-5 and TRBJ1-1; maybe TRBD1 (6 bases). This sequence originates from a man between 45 and 60 years old with acute or convalescent COVID-19. Sequencing was performed on peripheral blood. The CDR3 loop reads CASSMDSFSTEAFF. The DNA of the CDR3 is TGTGCCAGCAGTATGGACAGTTTCTCCACTGAAGCTTTCTTT.